The 25 T cell receptor beta chains in this list originate from one sample, sequenced in a study of CD8+ T cells in alopecia areata. cDNA prepared by RNA extraction and subsequent reverse transcription served as the template for sequencing. Some clones are missing from TCRdb's copy, which holds only in-frame ones; the method was immunoSEQ multiplex PCR. The data show roughly 110,000 clones, none appearing only once, with about 18% held by the ten largest. Sample: lesional skin. Receptor source: a C3H/HeJ mouse with alopecia areata. Mouse MHC haplotype: H2-k.

This clone was observed many times. Mouse gene names and germline throughout. The read ends 4 residues early relative to the CDR3; the germline J gene fills the gap. This chain uses TRBV17 with TRBJ2-7; 7 nucleotides agree with TRBD2. The CDR3 is 14 amino acids. In germline, CDR1 is MNHDT, CDR2 YYDKIL. V shed 0 bases and J 3 bases; nucleotides not matched to a gene: 2. The covered CDR3 bases are TGTGCTAGCAGTAGAGAGACTGGGAACTAT. It yields the protein CASSRETGNY. Given in full, the CDR3 is CASSRETGNYEQYF. The whole variable domain, filled in from reference TRBV17 and TRBJ2-7, reads DTTVKQNPRYKLARVGKPVNLICSQTMNHDTMYWYQKKPNQAPKLLLFYYDKILNREADTFEKFQSSRPNNSFCSLYIGSAGLEYSAMYLCASSRETGNYEQYFGPGTRLTVL.

Concerning this clone itself: Gene names follow the mouse nomenclature. With the read ending 4 residues before the CDR3 end, the germline J gene is used to fill in that end. The J gene is TRBJ2-5, the V gene TRBV31, with 12 nucleotides matching TRBD2. The germline V gene encodes CDR1 GKSSPN and CDR2 SITVG. J gave up 1 base and V 1 base, and 0 bases lay outside the gene matches. There are 15 residues in the CDR3. The CDR3 DNA, read in part, is TGTGCCTGGAGTCGGACTGGGGGGGACCAAGAC. Protein sequence: CAWSRTGGDQD. The CDR3 as a whole reads CAWSRTGGDQDTQYF.

This clone was found a few times. Mouse gene names apply. The DNA ends 4 residues before the CDR3 does, and the rest of the CDR3 is filled in from the germline J gene. The chain carries TRBV14 and TRBJ2-5; TRBD2 aligns across 11 bases. Germline assignment: CDR1 SGHDT and CDR2 FRDEAV. The CDR3 loop spans 15 amino acids. CDR3 residues: CASSFWGLGEDTQYF. The CDR3 bases that were read are TGTGCCAGCAGTTTCTGGGGACTGGGGGAAGAC.

This clone was seen more than once but under ten times. TCRdb's protein sequence differs at residue 11 from the translated DNA; the protein presented here follows the DNA. Genes and germline come from the mouse. The read finishes 3 residues shy of the CDR3 end, and the germline J gene is used to complete it. This chain connects TRBV1 to TRBJ1-6; 7 nucleotides agree with TRBD1. TRBJ1-6 falls under the ORF class, with uncertain function. The CDR3 has 14 residues. J lost 8 bases, V lost 3 bases, and 4 bases had no gene match. Germline V gene sequence: CDR1 NSQYPW, CDR2 LRSPGD (reference sequence). The chain's CDR3 is CTCSARDRDSPLYF. The covered CDR3 bases are TGCACCTGCAGTGCGCGGGACAGAGATTCGCCC.

About this clone: Gene labels here are mouse ones. The CDR3 end lies 4 residues beyond the end of the read and is filled in from the germline J gene. The chain joins TRBV13-3 to TRBJ2-2; 8 nucleotides line up with TRBD2. Germline V gene lookup returns CDR1 NNHDY and CDR2 SYVADS. The J segment lost 3 bases and the V segment lost 4 bases, leaving 5 bases of the junction unmatched. The CDR3 totals 15 residues. CDR3 region: CASSSGGKDTGQLYF. CDR3 DNA, as far as it was read: TGTGCCAGCAGTTCTGGGGGGAAGGACACCGGG.

This clone was detected a few times. Mouse names are used for the genes. The read stops 4 residues short of the end of the CDR3; the missing end is completed from the germline J gene. The chain carries TRBV1 and TRBJ2-1; perhaps TRBD1 as D (5 bases). V was trimmed by 1 base and J by 3 bases, leaving 10 bases between them. The CDR3 covers 15 residues. Germline CDR1 NSQYPW, CDR2 LRSPGD (reference sequence). CDR3 region: CTCSAGREGYAEQFF. The CDR3 DNA, read in part, is TGCACCTGCAGTGCAGGCAGGGAGGGCTATGCT. Looking up the rest from reference TRBV1 and TRBJ2-1 gives the full variable domain: VTLLEQNPRWRLVPRGQAVNLRCILKNSQYPWMSWYQQDLQKQLQWLFTLRSPGDKEVKSLPGADYLATRVTDTELRLQVANMSQGRTLYCTCSAGREGYAEQFFGPGTRLTVL.

This clone was observed at least ten times. Germline and genes: mouse. Read coverage stops 4 residues before the CDR3 terminus; the germline J gene supplies the remainder. This rearrangement joins TRBV13-3 to TRBJ1-4, with 7 bases matching TRBD1. Germline CDR1 and CDR2: NNHDY and SYVADS. Germline trimming cut 0 bases from V and 2 bases from J; bases unmatched to any gene: 4. The CDR3 consists of 16 residues. The CDR3: CASSDAWDRSNERLFF. CDR3 DNA (partial): TGTGCCAGCAGTGATGCATGGGACAGATCCAACGAA. Full variable domain (missing parts from reference TRBV13-3 and TRBJ1-4): EAAVTQSPRSKVAVTGGKVTLSCHQTNNHDYMYWYRQDTGHGLRLIHYSYVADSTEKGDIPDGYKASRPSQENFSLILELASLSQTAVYFCASSDAWDRSNERLFFGHGTKLSVL.

There are a few counts of this clone. Gene names are the mouse ones. The read falls 4 residues short of the CDR3 end, and the missing part is taken from the germline J gene. The chain combines TRBV1 with TRBJ2-5; TRBD1 might be the D (8 bases). The CDR3 runs 15 residues. Germline CDR1 and CDR2: NSQYPW and LRSPGD (reference sequence). CDR3: CTCSAAQGGKDTQYF. Incomplete CDR3 DNA: TGCACCTGCAGTGCAGCACAGGGGGGGAAAGAC.

As for this clone: Genes and germline are mouse. The missing CDR3 end, 4 residues past where the read stops, is filled in from the germline J gene. This chain links TRBV13-1 with TRBJ2-7; TRBD2 matches at 10 bases. Germline CDR1 reads NSHNY; CDR2 reads SYGAGN. This CDR3 region has 14 residues. The CDR3 reads CASSAGLGVYEQYF. CDR3 DNA (partial): TGTGCCAGCAGCGCTGGACTGGGGGTATAT.

This clone has just a few counts. Genes here carry mouse names. Read coverage stops 4 residues before the CDR3 terminus; the germline J gene supplies the remainder. The chain recombines TRBV1 with TRBJ2-7, with 9 bases fitting TRBD2. Germline V CDR1 and CDR2: NSQYPW, LRSPGD (reference sequence). This CDR3 is 14 amino acids long. The CDR3: CTCSAGTGRYEQYF. CDR3 DNA (partial): TGCACCTGCAGCGCCGGGACTGGGAGATAT.

This clone was seen ten or more times. Gene names follow the mouse nomenclature. The observed sequence ends 4 residues before the CDR3 terminus, with the missing tail filled in from the germline J gene. The V and J genes are TRBV29 and TRBJ1-2, with D perhaps matching TRBD1 (6 bases). Per the germline V gene, CDR1 is MSHET and CDR2 is SYDVDS. The CDR3 runs to 14 residues. The germline V and J ends were trimmed by 6 bases and 0 bases, with 11 bases remaining between them. CDR3 bases read: TGTGCTAGCAGCCAGGACAGAACAAACTCC. Translation: CASSQDRTNS. In full, the CDR3 is CASSQDRTNSDYTF.

On this clone itself: Gene names and germline refer to mouse. The read is 4 residues too short to cover the CDR3 end, so that end is filled in from the germline J gene. The chain combines TRBV13-3 with TRBJ2-7; 10 bases agree with TRBD2. Germline V gene data show CDR1 as NNHDY and CDR2 as SYVADS. The CDR3 sequence is 15 residues long. V lost 4 bases and J lost 0; bases outside the gene matches: 4. CDR3 in amino acids: CASSTGTGVSYEQYF. CDR3 DNA (partial): TGTGCCAGCAGTACAGGGACTGGGGTCTCCTAT.

Turning to this clone: The genes and germline here are from mouse. The read ends 4 residues shy of where the CDR3 ends; the end is completed using the germline J gene. The V call is TRBV13-2, the J call TRBJ2-4, with 7 bases matching TRBD2. CDR1 and CDR2 from the germline V gene are NNHNN and SYGAGS (reference sequence). The CDR3 has 14 amino acids. V shed 3 bases, J shed 2 bases, and the junction held 3 bases outside the gene matches. CDR3 loop: CASGGDWDQNTLYF. CDR3 DNA, as far as it was read: TGTGCCAGCGGTGGAGACTGGGATCAAAAC.

With regard to this clone: Gene names are the mouse ones. With the read ending 4 residues before the CDR3 end, the germline J gene is used to fill in that end. This sequence joins TRBV17 and TRBJ2-2; the D gene is possibly TRBD2 (6 bases). The V end was cut by 3 bases, the J end by 1 base, with 6 bases between. CDR3 size: 14 residues. Germline assignment: CDR1 MNHDT and CDR2 YYDKIL. The CDR3 DNA, read in part, is TGTGCTAGCAGTAGTGGGGGAAACACCGGG. Its translation: CASSSGGNTG. The whole CDR3 region reads CASSSGGNTGQLYF. Filled out from reference TRBV17 and TRBJ2-2, the complete variable domain reads DTTVKQNPRYKLARVGKPVNLICSQTMNHDTMYWYQKKPNQAPKLLLFYYDKILNREADTFEKFQSSRPNNSFCSLYIGSAGLEYSAMYLCASSSGGNTGQLYFGEGSKLTVL.

With regard to this clone: Gene names are the mouse ones. Sequencing ends 4 residues short of the CDR3 end; the germline J gene provides the rest. The chain is built from TRBV13-3 and TRBJ1-4; 7 bases map to TRBD1. The germline CDR1 and CDR2 sequences are NNHDY and SYVADS. The CDR3 totals 15 residues. With V trimmed by 5 bases and J by 0 bases, 4 bases remained unmatched. Here the CDR3 reads CASRGGTVSNERLFF. CDR3 bases read: TGTGCCAGCAGAGGCGGGACAGTTTCCAACGAA.

Notes on this clone: Here the gene names and germline are mouse. The read comes to an end 4 residues before the CDR3 does, leaving the germline J gene to fill in the end. The gene calls are TRBV13-3 and TRBJ1-1; no reliable D call. The germline CDR1 and CDR2 sequences are NNHDY and SYVADS. The CDR3 runs 14 residues. Trimming pared 0 bases from V and 0 bases from J, leaving 6 bases between. CDR3 sequence: CASSDDITNTEVFF. The sequenced CDR3 bases are TGTGCCAGCAGTGATGACATAACAAACACA.

Many counts were recorded for this clone. Genes and germline come from the mouse. The read is 4 residues too short to cover the CDR3 end, so that end is filled in from the germline J gene. The rearrangement joins TRBV1 to TRBJ2-1, with 10 bases that match TRBD2. The CDR3 has 17 residues. The germline V gene encodes CDR1 NSQYPW and CDR2 LRSPGD (reference sequence). The V gene end was trimmed by 0 bases and the J gene end by 4 bases; junction bases not matched to a gene: 6. The CDR3 DNA, read in part, is TGCACCTGCAGTGCAGACTGGGGGGGCGAGAAATATGCT. Its protein is CTCSADWGGEKYA. The CDR3 as a whole reads CTCSADWGGEKYAEQFF. The full variable domain, rest sourced from reference TRBV1 and TRBJ2-1, is VTLLEQNPRWRLVPRGQAVNLRCILKNSQYPWMSWYQQDLQKQLQWLFTLRSPGDKEVKSLPGADYLATRVTDTELRLQVANMSQGRTLYCTCSADWGGEKYAEQFFGPGTRLTVL.

This clone has only a few counts. The genes and germline here are from mouse. With the read ending 4 residues before the CDR3 end, the germline J gene is used to fill in that end. This chain connects TRBV13-1 to TRBJ2-1, with TRBD1 as a possible D gene (5 bases). Trimming took off 1 base at V and 3 bases at J, with 11 bases between the two ends. Per germline, CDR1 NSHNY and CDR2 SYGAGN. This CDR3 is built from 15 residues. The sequenced CDR3 bases are TGTGCCAGCAGTGATCGCAGGGTGGGCTATGCT. This codes for CASSDRRVGYA. The entire CDR3 protein reads CASSDRRVGYAEQFF.

With regard to this clone: The gene names given are mouse names. Read coverage stops 4 residues before the CDR3 terminus; the germline J gene supplies the remainder. The chain joins TRBV19 to TRBJ2-3; 9 nucleotides match TRBD1. Germline V gene sequence: CDR1 FNHDT, CDR2 SITEND (reference sequence). This CDR3 region has 16 residues. The V and J ends lost 7 bases and 0 bases, in that order; junction bases with no gene match: 9. CDR3: CASGTPGQGSAETLYF. Partial CDR3 DNA: TGTGCCAGCGGTACTCCGGGACAGGGAAGTGCAGAA.

Comment on this clone: The genes are named according to mouse. The read comes to an end 4 residues before the CDR3 does, leaving the germline J gene to fill in the end. The chain joins TRBV13-3 to TRBJ2-5, with D tentatively TRBD1 (5 bases). CDR1 is NNHDY, CDR2 SYVADS, per germline. This CDR3 has 14 residues. CDR3 residues: CASSDPRVGDTQYF. The CDR3 bases that were read are TGTGCCAGCAGTGACCCCAGGGTAGGAGAC.

With regard to this clone: Each gene name is a mouse one. Read data end 4 residues before the CDR3 end; the end is taken from the germline J gene. The rearrangement uses TRBV1 and TRBJ2-5, with D possibly TRBD1 on 6 matching bases. The CDR3 is made up of 15 amino acids. Germline CDR1 is NSQYPW and CDR2 is LRSPGD (reference sequence). V was trimmed by 6 bases and J by 0 bases, leaving 13 bases between them. Partial CDR3 DNA: TGCACCTGCAGCTCAACAGGGTTTAACCAAGAC. This codes for CTCSSTGFNQD. The entire CDR3 protein reads CTCSSTGFNQDTQYF.

This clone was observed many times. Mouse germline and gene names are used. Read sequence stops 4 residues before the CDR3 end, and the germline J gene provides the missing end. The chain recombines TRBV13-3 with TRBJ2-1, with 10 bases fitting TRBD2. The CDR3 is made up of 14 amino acids. The J segment lost 5 bases and the V segment lost 6 bases, leaving 5 bases of the junction unmatched. Germline V gene sequence: CDR1 NNHDY, CDR2 SYVADS. The DNA read from the CDR3 is TGTGCCAGCACCGGACTGGGGGTGGATGCT. This encodes CASTGLGVDA. The CDR3 as a whole reads CASTGLGVDAEQFF.

As for this clone: Germline and genes here are mouse. The missing CDR3 end, 4 residues past where the read stops, is filled in from the germline J gene. The genes are TRBV5 and TRBJ2-1; TRBD2 aligns across 12 bases. Germline V lookup: CDR1 LGHNA, CDR2 YNLKQL (reference sequence). This CDR3 has 15 residues. The V gene end was trimmed by 3 bases and the J gene end by 4 bases; junction bases not matched to a gene: 1. Incomplete CDR3 DNA: TGTGCCAGCAGCCACGGGACTGGGGGGTATGCT. It codes for CASSHGTGGYA. The CDR3 in full is CASSHGTGGYAEQFF.

Points on this clone: Gene names and germline match the mouse. The read ends 4 residues early relative to the CDR3; the germline J gene fills the gap. The rearrangement links TRBV19 to TRBJ1-1, with D maybe TRBD1 (5 bases). Germline CDR1 is FNHDT and CDR2 is SITEND (reference sequence). The V gene lost 3 bases and the J gene lost 2 bases, with 8 bases spanning the gap. The CDR3 runs 13 residues. CDR3 amino acids: CASSTGLNTEVFF. CDR3 DNA, as far as it was read: TGTGCCAGCAGTACGGGACTTAACACA.

This clone was seen a few times. Mouse names are used for the genes. Sequencing ends 4 residues short of the CDR3 end; the germline J gene provides the rest. The rearrangement joins TRBV13-3 to TRBJ1-2, with TRBD1 identical over 9 bases. CDR3 length equals 16 residues. V was pared by 5 bases and J by 4 bases, with 12 bases of the junction left unmatched. Germline V gene sequence: CDR1 NNHDY, CDR2 SYVADS. The CDR3 bases that were read are TGTGCCAGCAGGGCCCCTACAGGGGGCGGGAGCTCC. Protein: CASRAPTGGGSS. The full CDR3 protein is CASRAPTGGGSSDYTF.